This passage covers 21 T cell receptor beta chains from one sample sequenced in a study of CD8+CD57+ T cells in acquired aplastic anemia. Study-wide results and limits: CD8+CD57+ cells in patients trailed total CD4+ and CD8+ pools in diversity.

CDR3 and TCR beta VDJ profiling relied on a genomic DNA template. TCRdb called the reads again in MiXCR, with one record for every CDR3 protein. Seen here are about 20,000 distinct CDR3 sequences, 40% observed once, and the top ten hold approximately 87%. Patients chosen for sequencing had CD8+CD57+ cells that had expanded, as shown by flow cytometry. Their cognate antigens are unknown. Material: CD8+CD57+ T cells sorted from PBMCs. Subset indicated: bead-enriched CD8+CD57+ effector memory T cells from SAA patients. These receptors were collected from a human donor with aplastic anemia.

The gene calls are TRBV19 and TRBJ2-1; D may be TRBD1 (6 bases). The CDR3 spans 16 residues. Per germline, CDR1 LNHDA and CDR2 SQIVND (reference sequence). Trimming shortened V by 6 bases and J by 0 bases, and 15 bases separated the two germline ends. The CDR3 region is CASSFRQVSSYNEQFF. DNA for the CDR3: TGTGCCAGTAGCTTCAGACAGGTTAGCTCCTACAATGAGCAGTTCTTC.

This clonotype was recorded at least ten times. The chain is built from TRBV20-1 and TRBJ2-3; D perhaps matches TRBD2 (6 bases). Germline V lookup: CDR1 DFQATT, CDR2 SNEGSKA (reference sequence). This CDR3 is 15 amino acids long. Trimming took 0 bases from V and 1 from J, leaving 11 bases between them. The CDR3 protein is CSARDGGRGTDTQYF. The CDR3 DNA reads TGCAGTGCTAGAGACGGAGGGCGCGGCACAGATACGCAGTATTTT.

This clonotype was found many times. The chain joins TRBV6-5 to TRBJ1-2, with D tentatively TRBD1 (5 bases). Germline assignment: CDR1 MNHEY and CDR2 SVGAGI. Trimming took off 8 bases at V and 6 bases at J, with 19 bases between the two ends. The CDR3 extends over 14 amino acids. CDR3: CASRISQGIDGYTF. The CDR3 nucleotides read TGTGCCAGCCGAATTTCGCAGGGTATTGATGGCTACACCTTC.

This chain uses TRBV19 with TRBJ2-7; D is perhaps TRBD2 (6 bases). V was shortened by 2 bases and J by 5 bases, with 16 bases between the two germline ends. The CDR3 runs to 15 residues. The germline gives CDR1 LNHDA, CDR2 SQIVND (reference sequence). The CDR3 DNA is TGTGCCAGTAGTATAATTCCGGGAGCCCCCCACGAGCAGTACTTC. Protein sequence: CASSIIPGAPHEQYF.

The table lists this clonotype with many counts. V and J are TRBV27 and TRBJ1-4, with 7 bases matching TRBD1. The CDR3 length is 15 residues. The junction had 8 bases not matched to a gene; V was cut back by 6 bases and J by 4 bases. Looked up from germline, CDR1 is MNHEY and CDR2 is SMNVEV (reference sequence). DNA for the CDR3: TGTGCCAGCAGCCATACAGGGGACATTAATGAAAAACTGTTTTTT. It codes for CASSHTGDINEKLFF.

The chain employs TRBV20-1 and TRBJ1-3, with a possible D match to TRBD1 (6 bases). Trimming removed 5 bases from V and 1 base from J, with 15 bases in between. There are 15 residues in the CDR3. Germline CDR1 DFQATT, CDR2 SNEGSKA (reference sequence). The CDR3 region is CSAGQSWPSGNTIYF. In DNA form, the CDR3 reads TGCAGTGCTGGACAGTCTTGGCCATCTGGAAACACCATATATTTT.

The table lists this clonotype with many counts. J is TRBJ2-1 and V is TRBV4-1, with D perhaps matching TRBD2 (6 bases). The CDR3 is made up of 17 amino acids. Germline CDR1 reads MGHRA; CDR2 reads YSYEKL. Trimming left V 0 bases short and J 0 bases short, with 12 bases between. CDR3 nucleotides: TGCGCCAGCAGCCAAGATCGCACCGGGAGCTCCTACAATGAGCAGTTCTTC. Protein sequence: CASSQDRTGSSYNEQFF.

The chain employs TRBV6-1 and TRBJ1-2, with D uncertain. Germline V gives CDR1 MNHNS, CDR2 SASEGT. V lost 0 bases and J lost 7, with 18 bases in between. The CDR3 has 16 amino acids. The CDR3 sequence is CASSEALRPVVGGYTF. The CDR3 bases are TGTGCCAGCAGTGAAGCGCTAAGGCCGGTAGTGGGTGGCTACACCTTC.

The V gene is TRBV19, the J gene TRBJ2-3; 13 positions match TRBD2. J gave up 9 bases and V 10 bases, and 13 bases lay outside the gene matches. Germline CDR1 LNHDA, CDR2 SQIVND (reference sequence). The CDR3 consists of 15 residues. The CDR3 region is CAIARTSGGPDTQYF. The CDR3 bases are TGTGCCATCGCCCGGACTAGCGGGGGCCCCGACACGCAGTATTTT.

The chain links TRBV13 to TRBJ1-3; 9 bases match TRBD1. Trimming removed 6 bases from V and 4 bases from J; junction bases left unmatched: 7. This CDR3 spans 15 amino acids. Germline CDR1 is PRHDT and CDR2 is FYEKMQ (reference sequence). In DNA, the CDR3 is TGTGCCAGCAGGGGACAGGGAAGTAGGGGAAACACCATATATTTT. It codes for CASRGQGSRGNTIYF. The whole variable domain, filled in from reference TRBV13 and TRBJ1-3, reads AAGVIQSPRHLIKEKRETATLKCYPIPRHDTVYWYQQGPGQDPQFLISFYEKMQSDKGSIPDRFSAQQFSDYHSELNMSSLELGDSALYFCASRGQGSRGNTIYFGEGSWLTVV.

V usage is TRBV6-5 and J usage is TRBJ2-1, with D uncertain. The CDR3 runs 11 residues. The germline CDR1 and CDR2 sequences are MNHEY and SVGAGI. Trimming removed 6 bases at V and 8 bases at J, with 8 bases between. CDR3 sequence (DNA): TGTGCCAGCAGATCCCGGGATGAGCAGTTCTTC. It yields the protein CASRSRDEQFF.

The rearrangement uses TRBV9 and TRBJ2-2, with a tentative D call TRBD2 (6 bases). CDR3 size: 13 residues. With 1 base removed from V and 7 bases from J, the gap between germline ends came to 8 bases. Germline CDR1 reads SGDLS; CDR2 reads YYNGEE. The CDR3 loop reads CASSVWGGGELFF. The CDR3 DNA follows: TGTGCCAGCAGCGTATGGGGAGGCGGGGAGCTGTTTTTT. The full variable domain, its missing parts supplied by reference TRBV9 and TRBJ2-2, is DSGVTQTPKHLITATGQRVTLRCSPRSGDLSVYWYQQSLDQGLQFLIQYYNGEERAKGNILERFSAQQFPDLHSELNLSSLELGDSALYFCASSVWGGGELFFGEGSRLTVL.

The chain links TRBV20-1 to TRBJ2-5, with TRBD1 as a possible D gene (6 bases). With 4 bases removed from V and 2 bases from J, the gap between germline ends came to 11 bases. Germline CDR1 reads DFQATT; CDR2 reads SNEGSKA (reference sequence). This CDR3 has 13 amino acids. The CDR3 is CSATRDTQETQYF. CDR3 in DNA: TGCAGTGCTACCCGGGACACACAAGAGACCCAGTACTTC.

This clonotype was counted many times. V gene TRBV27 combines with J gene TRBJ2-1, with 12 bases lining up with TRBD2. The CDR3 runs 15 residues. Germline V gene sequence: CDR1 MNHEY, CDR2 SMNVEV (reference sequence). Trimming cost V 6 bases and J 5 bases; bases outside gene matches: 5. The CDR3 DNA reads TGTGCCAGCAGCCCCGGACTAGCGGGAAACAATGAGCAGTTCTTC. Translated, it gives CASSPGLAGNNEQFF.

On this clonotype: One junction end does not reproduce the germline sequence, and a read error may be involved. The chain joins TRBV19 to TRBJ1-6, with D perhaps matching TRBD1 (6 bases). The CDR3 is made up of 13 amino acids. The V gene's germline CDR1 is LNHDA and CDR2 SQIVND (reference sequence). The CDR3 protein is CASSQGRHSPPHF. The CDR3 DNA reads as TGTGCCAGTAGTCAGGGGAGACATTCACCCCCCCACTTT.

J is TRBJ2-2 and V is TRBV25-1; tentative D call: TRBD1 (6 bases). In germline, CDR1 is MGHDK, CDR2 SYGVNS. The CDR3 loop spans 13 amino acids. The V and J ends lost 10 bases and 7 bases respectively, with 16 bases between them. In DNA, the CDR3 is TGTGCCATGGAGAAGGGGGAGATCGGGGAGCTGTTTTTT. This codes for CAMEKGEIGELFF.

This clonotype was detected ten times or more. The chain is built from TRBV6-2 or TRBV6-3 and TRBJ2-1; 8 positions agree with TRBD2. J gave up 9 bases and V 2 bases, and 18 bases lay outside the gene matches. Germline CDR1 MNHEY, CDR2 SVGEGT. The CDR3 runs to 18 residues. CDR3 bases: TGTGCCAGCAGTTACGTGCCGGGGGGGAGTGGGAGTATCGTTGAGCAGTTCTTC. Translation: CASSYVPGGSGSIVEQFF.

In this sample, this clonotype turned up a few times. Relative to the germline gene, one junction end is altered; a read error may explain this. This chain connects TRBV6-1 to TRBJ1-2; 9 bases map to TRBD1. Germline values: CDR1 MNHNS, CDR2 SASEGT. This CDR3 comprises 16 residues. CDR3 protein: CASSDPLTGTGKGYTF. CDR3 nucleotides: TGCGCCAGCAGTGACCCGCTAACCGGGACAGGGAAGGGCTACACCTTC.

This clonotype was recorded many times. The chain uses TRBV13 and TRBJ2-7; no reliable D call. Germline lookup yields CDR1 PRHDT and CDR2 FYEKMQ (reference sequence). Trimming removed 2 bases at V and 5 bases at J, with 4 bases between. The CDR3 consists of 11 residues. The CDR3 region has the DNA TGTGCCAGCAGCTTATCGGACGAGCAGTACTTC. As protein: CASSLSDEQYF.

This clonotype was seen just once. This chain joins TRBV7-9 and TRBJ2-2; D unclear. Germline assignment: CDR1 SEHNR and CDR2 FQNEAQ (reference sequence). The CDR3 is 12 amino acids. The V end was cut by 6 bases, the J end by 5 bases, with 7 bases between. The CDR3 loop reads CASSNKTGELFF. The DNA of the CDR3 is TGTGCCAGCAGTAATAAAACCGGGGAGCTGTTTTTT.

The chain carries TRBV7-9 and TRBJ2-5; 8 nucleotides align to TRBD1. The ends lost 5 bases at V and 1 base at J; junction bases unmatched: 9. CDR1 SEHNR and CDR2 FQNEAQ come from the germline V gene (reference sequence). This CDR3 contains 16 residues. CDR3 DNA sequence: TGTGCCAGCAGCACCTGGACAGGGTCGTCCCAAGAGACCCAGTACTTC. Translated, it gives CASSTWTGSSQETQYF.